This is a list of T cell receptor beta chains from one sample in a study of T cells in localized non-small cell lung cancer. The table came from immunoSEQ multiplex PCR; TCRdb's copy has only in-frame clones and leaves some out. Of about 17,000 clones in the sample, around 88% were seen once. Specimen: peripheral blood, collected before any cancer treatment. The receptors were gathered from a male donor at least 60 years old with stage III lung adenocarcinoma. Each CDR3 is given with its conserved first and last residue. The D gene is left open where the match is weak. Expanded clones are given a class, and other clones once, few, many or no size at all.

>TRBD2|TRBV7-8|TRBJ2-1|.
TGTGCCAGCAGCTTAGGACTAGCGGGGGGGCAAAATGAGCAGTTCTTC
CASSLGLAGGQNEQFF
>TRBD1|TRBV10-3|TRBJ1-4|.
TGTGCCATCAGTGATGAGGGGGCTCTTAAGGGAGCGTTTAATGAAAAACTGTTTTTT
CAISDEGALKGAFNEKLFF
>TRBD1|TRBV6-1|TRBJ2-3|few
TGTGCCAGCAGTACCTACGACAGGGGCTTTAGGCATTTT
CASSTYDRGFRHF
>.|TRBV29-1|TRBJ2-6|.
TGCAGCGGGGGGCAGTCTGGGGCCAACGTCCTGACTTTC
CSGGQSGANVLTF
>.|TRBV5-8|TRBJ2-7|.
TGTGCCAGCAGCGTAACAGGGACCGACTCCTACGAGCAGTACTTC
CASSVTGTDSYEQYF
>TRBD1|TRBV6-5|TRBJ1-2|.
TGTGCCAGCAGCCAGGGGGGGGGCTACACCTTC
CASSQGGGYTF
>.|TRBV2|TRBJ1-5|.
TGTGCCAGCAGGCAGTTCAATCAGCCCCAGCATTTT
CASRQFNQPQHF
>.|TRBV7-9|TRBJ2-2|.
TGTGCCAGCAGGGTCGACAGGTCCACCGGGGAGCTGTTTTTT
CASRVDRSTGELFF
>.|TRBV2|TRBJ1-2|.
TGTGCCAGCAGTGACGTGTGGGACTATGGCTACACCTTC
CASSDVWDYGYTF
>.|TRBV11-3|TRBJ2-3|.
TGTGCCAGCAGCTTGGACTCCAGATCTAAAGTAGGGGATACGCAGTATTTT
CASSLDSRSKVGDTQYF
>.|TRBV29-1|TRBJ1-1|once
TGCAGCGTTGCCGGGACACAAGCTTTCTTT
CSVAGTQAFF
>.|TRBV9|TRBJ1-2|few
TGTGCCAGCAGCGGGGGCGATGGCTACACCTTC
CASSGGDGYTF
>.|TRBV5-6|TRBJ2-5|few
TGTGCCAGCAGCTTACTAGGGTACCAAGAGACCCAGTACTTC
CASSLLGYQETQYF
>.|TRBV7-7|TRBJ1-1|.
TGTGCTAGCAGCTCGCTCGCGGGGGCTGAAGCTTTCTTT
CASSSLAGAEAFF
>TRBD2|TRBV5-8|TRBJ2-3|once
TGTGCCAGCAGCCCCGGACTAGCGGGGGCCCACACAGATACGCAGTATTTT
CASSPGLAGAHTDTQYF
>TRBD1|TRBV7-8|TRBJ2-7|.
TGTGCCAGCAGCTTAGGCACAGGGGGCGGGGGTTACGAGCAGTACTTC
CASSLGTGGGGYEQYF
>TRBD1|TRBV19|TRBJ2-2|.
TGTGCCAGTAGTATAGATGGCCCGGGACAGGTTTATACCGGGGAGCTGTTTTTT
CASSIDGPGQVYTGELFF
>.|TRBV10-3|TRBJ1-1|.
TGTGCCATCACCAAACAGGGTTCTGATGGTGAAGCTTTCTTT
CAITKQGSDGEAFF
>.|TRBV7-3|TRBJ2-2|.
TGTGCCAGCAGCCGCGGGACTGGGGACACCGGGGAGCTGTTTTTT
CASSRGTGDTGELFF
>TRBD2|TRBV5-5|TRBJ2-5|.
TGTGCCAGCAGCTTGGCCGGACTAGAAGGGGAGACCCAGTACTTC
CASSLAGLEGETQYF
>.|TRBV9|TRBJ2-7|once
TGTGCCAGCAGCCCCCAGATCAGGTCGGACTCCTACGAGCAGTACTTC
CASSPQIRSDSYEQYF
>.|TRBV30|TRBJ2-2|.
TGTGCCTGGAGGAAACAGACGAACACCGGGGAGCTGTTTTTT
CAWRKQTNTGELFF
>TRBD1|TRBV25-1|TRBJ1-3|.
TGTGCCAGCGGGGCAGGGGGGTCTGGAAACACCATATATTTT
CASGAGGSGNTIYF
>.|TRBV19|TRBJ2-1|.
TGTGCCAGTAGTATGGGGAGCTCCTACAATGAGCAGTTCTTC
CASSMGSSYNEQFF
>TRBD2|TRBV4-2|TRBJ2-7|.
TGTGCCAGCAGCCCAGACGCAGCGGGGGTCCCATACGAGCAGTACTTC
CASSPDAAGVPYEQYF
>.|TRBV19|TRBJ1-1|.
TGTGCCAGTAAGGAAGGGGGGAACACTGAAGCTTTCTTT
CASKEGGNTEAFF
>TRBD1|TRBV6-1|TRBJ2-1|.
TGTGCCAGCAGTTTAGGACAGGGGCGATGGAATGAGCAGTTCTTC
CASSLGQGRWNEQFF
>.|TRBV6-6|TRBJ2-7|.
TGTGCCAGCAGTTACCAGGGGCGCGACGAGCAGTACTTC
CASSYQGRDEQYF
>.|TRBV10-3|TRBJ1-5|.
TGTGCCATCAGCCCGGAGGGTCAGCCCCAGCATTTT
CAISPEGQPQHF
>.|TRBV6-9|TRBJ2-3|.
TGTGCCAGCAGTTACTTCAGCGGGCAGACAGATACGCAGTATTTT
CASSYFSGQTDTQYF
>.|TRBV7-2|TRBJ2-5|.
TGTGCCAGCAGCTTAGCCGGCGGGGGCGGAGAGACCCAGTACTTC
CASSLAGGGGETQYF
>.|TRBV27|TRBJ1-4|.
TGTGCCAGCAGTTTATTCCCCCCCGACAGTGCAACTAATGAAAAACTGTTTTTT
CASSLFPPDSATNEKLFF
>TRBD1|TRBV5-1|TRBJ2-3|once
TGCGCCAGCAGCGGTGGACAGGGGTTCACAGATACGCAGTATTTT
CASSGGQGFTDTQYF
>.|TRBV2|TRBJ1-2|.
TGTGCCAGCAGTGGAGGCGGGGGAAGATTGGGCTACACCTTC
CASSGGGGRLGYTF
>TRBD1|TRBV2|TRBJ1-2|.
TGTGCCAGCAGCCAACAAGGACAGGGGGCCTATGGCTACACCTTC
CASSQQGQGAYGYTF
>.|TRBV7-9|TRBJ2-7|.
TGTGCCAGCAGCTCAATCACAGGGTCCGAGCAGTACTTC
CASSSITGSEQYF
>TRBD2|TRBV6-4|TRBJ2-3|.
TGTGCCAGCAGTGACTCTAGCGGGGGGAGCACAGATACGCAGTATTTT
CASSDSSGGSTDTQYF
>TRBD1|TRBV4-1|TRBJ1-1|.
TGCGCCAGCAGCCAGGGGATTCGACAGGGGGAGACTTACACTGAAGCTTTCTTT
CASSQGIRQGETYTEAFF
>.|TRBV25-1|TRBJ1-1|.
TGTGCCAGCAGAGAAGTTAGGGAGGGTACTGAAGCTTTCTTT
CASREVREGTEAFF
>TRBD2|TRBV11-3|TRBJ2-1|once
TGTGCCAGCAGCTTAGATGGGCCGGGGGGCTACAATGAGCAGTTCTTC
CASSLDGPGGYNEQFF